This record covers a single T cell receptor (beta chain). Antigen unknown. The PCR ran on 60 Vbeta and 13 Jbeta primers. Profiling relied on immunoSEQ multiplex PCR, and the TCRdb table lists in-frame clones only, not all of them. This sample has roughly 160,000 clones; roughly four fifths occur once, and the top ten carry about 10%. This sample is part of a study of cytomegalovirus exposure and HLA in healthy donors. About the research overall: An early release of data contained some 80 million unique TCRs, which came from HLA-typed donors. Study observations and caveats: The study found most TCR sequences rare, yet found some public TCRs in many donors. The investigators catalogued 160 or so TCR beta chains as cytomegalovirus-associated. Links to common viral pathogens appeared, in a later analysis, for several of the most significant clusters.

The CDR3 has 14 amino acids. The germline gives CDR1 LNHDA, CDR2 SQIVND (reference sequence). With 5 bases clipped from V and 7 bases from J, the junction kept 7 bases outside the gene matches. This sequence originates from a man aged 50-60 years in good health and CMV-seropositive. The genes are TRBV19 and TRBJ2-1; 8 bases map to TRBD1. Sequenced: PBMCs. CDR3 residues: CASSWGQATNEQFF. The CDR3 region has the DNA TGTGCCAGTAGTTGGGGACAGGCAACTAATGAGCAGTTCTTC.